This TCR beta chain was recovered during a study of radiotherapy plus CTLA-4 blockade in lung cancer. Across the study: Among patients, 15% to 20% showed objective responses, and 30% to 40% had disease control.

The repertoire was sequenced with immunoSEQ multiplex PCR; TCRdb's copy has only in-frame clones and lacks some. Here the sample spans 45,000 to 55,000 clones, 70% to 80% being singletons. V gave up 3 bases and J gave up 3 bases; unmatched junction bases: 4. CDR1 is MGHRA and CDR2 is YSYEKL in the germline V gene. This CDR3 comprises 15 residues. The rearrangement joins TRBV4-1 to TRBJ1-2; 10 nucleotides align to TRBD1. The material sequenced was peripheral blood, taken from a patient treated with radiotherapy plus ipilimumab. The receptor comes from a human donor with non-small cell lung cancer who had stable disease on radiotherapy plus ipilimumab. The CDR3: CASSQTGTGDYGYTF. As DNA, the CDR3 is TGCGCCAGCAGCCAGACCGGGACAGGGGACTATGGCTACACCTTC.